This T cell receptor beta chain came from a study of cytomegalovirus exposure and HLA in healthy donors. Findings and limits, study-wide: One variant, a missense change in DCLRE1C, was linked in a later analysis to TCR beta V- and J-gene trimming.

With 0 bases removed from V and 4 bases from J, the gap between germline ends came to 16 bases. Germline V gives CDR1 MGHRA, CDR2 YSYEKL. The CDR3 has 16 amino acids. The PCR employed 60 Vbeta primers together with 13 Jbeta primers. The table came from immunoSEQ multiplex PCR; TCRdb's copy has only in-frame clones and leaves some out. The sample lists around 150,000 clones, about 76% occurring once. This clone turned up a few times. The antigen is unknown. The sequencing input was PBMCs. The TCR comes from a woman aged 35 to 49 in good health and CMV-seropositive. The J gene is TRBJ2-7, the V gene TRBV4-1, with D tentatively TRBD2 (6 bases). The CDR3 reads CASSQDVPSASYEQYF. CDR3 nucleotides: TGCGCCAGCAGCCAAGACGTCCCTAGCGCTTCGTACGAGCAGTACTTC.